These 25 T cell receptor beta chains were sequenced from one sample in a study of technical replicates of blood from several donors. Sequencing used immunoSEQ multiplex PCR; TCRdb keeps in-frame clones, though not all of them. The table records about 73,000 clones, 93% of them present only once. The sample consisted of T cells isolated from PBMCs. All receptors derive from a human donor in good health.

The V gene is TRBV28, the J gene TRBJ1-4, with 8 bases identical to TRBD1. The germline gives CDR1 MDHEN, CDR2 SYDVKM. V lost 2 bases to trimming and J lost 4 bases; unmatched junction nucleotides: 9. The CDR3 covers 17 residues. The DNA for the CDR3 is TGTGCCAGCAGTTTACAAATCACAGGGGGATTTAATGAAAAACTGTTTTTT. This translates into CASSLQITGGFNEKLFF.

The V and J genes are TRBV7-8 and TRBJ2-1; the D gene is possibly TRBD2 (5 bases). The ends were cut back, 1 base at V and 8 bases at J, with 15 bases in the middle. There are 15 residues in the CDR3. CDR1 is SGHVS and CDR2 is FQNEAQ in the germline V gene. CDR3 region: CASSLGRVGVYEQFF. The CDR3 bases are TGTGCCAGCAGCTTAGGTCGAGTCGGGGTGTATGAGCAGTTCTTC. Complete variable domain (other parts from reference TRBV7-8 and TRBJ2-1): GAGVSQSPRYKVAKRGQDVALRCDPISGHVSLFWYQQALGQGPEFLTYFQNEAQLDKSGLPSDRFFAERPEGSVSTLKIQRTQQEDSAVYLCASSLGRVGVYEQFFGPGTRLTVL.

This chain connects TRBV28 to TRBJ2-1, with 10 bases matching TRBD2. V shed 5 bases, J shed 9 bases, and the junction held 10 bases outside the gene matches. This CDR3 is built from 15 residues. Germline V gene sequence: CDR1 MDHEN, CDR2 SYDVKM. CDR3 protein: CASSPGSGGASEQFF. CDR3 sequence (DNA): TGTGCCAGCAGTCCAGGAAGCGGGGGGGCAAGTGAGCAGTTCTTC. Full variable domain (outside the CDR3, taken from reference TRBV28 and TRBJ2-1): DVKVTQSSRYLVKRTGEKVFLECVQDMDHENMFWYRQDPGLGLRLIYFSYDVKMKEKGDIPEGYSVSREKKERFSLILESASTNQTSMYLCASSPGSGGASEQFFGPGTRLTVL.

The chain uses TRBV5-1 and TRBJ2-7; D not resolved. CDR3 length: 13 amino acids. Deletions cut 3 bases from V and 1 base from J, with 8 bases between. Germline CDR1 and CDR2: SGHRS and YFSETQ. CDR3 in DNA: TGCGCCAGCAGCTCCCAGATTTCCTACGAGCAGTACTTC. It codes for CASSSQISYEQYF.

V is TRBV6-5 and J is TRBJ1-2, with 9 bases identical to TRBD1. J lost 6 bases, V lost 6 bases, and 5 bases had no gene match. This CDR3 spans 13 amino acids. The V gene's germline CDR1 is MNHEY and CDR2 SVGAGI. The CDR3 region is CASRGTGNNGYTF. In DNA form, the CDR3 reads TGTGCCAGCAGGGGGACAGGGAATAATGGCTACACCTTC.

The CDR3 loop is CATTPAGSGANVLTF. CDR3 in DNA: TGTGCCACCACCCCGGCGGGCTCTGGGGCCAACGTCCTGACTTTC. This chain links TRBV19 with TRBJ2-6; D may be TRBD2 (5 bases). Trimming shortened V by 10 bases and J by 0 bases, and 13 bases separated the two germline ends. This CDR3 comprises 15 residues. CDR1 LNHDA and CDR2 SQIVND come from the germline V gene (reference sequence).

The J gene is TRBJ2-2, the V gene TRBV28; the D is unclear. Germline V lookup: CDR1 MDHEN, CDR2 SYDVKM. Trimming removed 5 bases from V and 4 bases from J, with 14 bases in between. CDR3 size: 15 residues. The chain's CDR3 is CASSPGHLTTGELFF. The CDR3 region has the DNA TGTGCCAGCAGTCCAGGTCATTTGACCACCGGGGAGCTGTTTTTT.

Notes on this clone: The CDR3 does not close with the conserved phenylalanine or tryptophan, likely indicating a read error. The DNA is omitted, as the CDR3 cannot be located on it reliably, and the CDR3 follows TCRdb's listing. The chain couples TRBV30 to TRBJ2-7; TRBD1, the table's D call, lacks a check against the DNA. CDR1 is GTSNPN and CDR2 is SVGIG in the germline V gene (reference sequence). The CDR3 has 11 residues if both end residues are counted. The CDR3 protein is CAWSVLGQYHL.

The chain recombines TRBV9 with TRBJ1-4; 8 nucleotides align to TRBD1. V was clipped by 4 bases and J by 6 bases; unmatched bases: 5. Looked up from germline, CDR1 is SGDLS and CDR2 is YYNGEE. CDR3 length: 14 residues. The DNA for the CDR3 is TGTGCCAGCAGCTCCAGGGGGCGGGATGAAAAACTGTTTTTT. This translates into CASSSRGRDEKLFF.

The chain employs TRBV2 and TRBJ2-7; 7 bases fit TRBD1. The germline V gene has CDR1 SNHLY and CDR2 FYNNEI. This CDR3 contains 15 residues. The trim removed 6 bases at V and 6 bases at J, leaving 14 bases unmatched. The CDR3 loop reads CASRPGQAAYGEQYF. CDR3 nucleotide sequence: TGTGCCAGCAGGCCCGGACAGGCGGCGTATGGCGAGCAGTACTTC.

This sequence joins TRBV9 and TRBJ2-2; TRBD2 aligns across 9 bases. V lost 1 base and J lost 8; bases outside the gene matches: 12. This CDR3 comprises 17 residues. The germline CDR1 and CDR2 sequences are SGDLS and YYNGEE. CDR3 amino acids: CASSVRSGTSLAGELFF. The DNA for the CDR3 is TGTGCCAGCAGCGTAAGATCCGGGACTAGCTTAGCAGGGGAGCTGTTTTTT.

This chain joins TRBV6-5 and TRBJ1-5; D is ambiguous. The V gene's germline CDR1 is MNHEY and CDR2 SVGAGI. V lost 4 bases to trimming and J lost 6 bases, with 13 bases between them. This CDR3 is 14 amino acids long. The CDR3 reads CASSSTAGSQPQHF. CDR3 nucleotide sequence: TGTGCCAGCAGTTCAACAGCGGGGAGTCAGCCCCAGCATTTT.

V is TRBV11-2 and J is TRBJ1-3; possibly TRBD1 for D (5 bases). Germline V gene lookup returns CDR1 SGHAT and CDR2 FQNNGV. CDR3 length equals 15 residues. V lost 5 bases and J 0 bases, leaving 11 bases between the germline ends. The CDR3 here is CASSLTAISGNTIYF. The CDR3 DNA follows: TGTGCCAGCAGCCTGACAGCTATCTCTGGAAACACCATATATTTT.

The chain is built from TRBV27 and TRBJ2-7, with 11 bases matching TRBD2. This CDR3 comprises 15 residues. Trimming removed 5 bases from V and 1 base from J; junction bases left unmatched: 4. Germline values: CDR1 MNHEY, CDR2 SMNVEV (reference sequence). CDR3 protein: CASSILAGVSYEQYF. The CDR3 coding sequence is TGTGCCAGCAGTATACTAGCGGGAGTTTCCTACGAGCAGTACTTC.

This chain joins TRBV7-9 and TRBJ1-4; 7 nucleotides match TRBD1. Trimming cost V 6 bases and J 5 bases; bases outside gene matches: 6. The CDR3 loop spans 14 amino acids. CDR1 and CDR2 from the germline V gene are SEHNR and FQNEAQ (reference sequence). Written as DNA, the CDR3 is TGTGCCAGCAGGGCAGGGGGGCCGAATGAAAAACTGTTTTTT. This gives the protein CASRAGGPNEKLFF.

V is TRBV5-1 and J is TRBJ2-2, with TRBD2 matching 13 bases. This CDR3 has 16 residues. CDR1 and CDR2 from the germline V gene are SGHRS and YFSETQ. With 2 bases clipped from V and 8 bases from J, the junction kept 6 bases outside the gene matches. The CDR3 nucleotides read TGCGCCAGCAGCTTCGGACTAGCGGGGGCCTGGGGGGAGCTGTTTTTT. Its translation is CASSFGLAGAWGELFF. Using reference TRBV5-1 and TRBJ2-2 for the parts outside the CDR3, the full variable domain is KAGVTQTPRYLIKTRGQQVTLSCSPISGHRSVSWYQQTPGQGLQFLFEYFSETQRNKGNFPGRFSGRQFSNSRSEMNVSTLELGDSALYLCASSFGLAGAWGELFFGEGSRLTVL.

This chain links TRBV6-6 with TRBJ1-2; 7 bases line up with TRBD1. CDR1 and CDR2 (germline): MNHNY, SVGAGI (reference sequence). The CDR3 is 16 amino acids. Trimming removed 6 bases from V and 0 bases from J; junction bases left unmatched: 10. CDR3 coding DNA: TGTGCCAGCAGGCGGGACAGCCGAGACGCTAACTATGGCTACACCTTC. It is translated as CASRRDSRDANYGYTF.

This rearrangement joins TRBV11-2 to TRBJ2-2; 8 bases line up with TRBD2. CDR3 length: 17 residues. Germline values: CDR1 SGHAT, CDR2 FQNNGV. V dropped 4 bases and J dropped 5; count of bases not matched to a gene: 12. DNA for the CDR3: TGTGCCAGCAGCTCCAGCCGGGGCGGGAGGAAGACCGGGGAGCTGTTTTTT. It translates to CASSSSRGGRKTGELFF.

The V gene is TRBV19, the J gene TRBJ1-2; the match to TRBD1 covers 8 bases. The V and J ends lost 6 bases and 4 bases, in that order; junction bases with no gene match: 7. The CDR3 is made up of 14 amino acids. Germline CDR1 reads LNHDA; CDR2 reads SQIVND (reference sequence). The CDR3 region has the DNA TGTGCCAGTAGCGACAGGGGTATCGGCTATGGCTACACCTTC. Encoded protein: CASSDRGIGYGYTF.

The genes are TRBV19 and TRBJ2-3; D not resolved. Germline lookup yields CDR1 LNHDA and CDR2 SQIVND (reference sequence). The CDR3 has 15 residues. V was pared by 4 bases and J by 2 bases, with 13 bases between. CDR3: CASSKSLPTTDTQYF. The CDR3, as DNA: TGTGCCAGTAGTAAGAGCCTCCCTACCACAGATACGCAGTATTTT.

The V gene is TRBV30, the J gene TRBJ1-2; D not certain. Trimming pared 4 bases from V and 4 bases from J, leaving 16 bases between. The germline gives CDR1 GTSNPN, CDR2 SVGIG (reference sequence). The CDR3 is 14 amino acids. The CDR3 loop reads CAWNSYWQSYGYTF. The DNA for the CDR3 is TGTGCCTGGAACAGCTACTGGCAGAGCTATGGCTACACCTTC.

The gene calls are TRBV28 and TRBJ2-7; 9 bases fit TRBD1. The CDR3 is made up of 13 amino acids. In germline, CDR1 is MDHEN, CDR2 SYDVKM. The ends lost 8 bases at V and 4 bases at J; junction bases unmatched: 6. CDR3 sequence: CASGTGNYYEQYF. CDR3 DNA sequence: TGTGCCAGCGGGACAGGGAATTATTACGAGCAGTACTTC.

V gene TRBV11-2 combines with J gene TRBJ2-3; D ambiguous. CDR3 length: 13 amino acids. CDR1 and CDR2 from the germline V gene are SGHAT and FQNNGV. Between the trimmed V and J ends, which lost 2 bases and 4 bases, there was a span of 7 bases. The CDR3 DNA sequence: TGTGCCAGCAGCTTAACGCGAGCAGATACGCAGTATTTT. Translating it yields CASSLTRADTQYF.

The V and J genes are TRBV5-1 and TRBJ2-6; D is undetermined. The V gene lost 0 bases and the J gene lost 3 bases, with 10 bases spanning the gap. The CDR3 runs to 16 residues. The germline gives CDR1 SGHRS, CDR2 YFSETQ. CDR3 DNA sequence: TGCGCCAGCAGCTTGGCCCCTCACATTGGGGCCAACGTCCTGACTTTC. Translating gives CASSLAPHIGANVLTF.

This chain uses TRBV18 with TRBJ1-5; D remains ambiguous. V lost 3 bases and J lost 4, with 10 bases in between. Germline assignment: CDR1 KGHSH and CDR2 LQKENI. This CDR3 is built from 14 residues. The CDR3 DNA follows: TGTGCCAGCTCACCCGGAGTCCTTAATCAGCCCCAGCATTTT. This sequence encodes CASSPGVLNQPQHF.